The T cell receptor beta chain under discussion was sequenced for a study of blood T cell repertoires in COVID-19. Across the whole study: Acute and convalescent COVID-19 samples came from the United States, Italy and Spain. T cells, B-cell-depleted T cells, or PBMCs provided the cDNA or gDNA that served as material.

Per the study methods: The assay estimated nucleated cells by amplifying reference gene primers. Repertoires were generated with immunoSEQ multiplex PCR, while TCRdb's copy carries only in-frame clones and drops some. The V and J calls and clone size were taken over from that table, and D and trimming were inferred from the DNA. The sample lists 65,000 to 70,000 clones, about 89% occurring once. V shed 6 bases, J shed 2 bases, and the junction held 6 bases outside the gene matches. CDR3 length equals 15 residues. Germline lookup yields CDR1 MNHEY and CDR2 SVGAGI. This receptor was taken from a man aged 45-65 years with active COVID-19. Sequenced sample: peripheral blood. The chain has TRBV6-5 and TRBJ2-3; 9 nucleotides agree with TRBD2. The CDR3 protein is CASRAGGPVTDTQYF. The CDR3, as DNA: TGTGCCAGCAGGGCGGGAGGGCCCGTCACAGATACGCAGTATTTT.